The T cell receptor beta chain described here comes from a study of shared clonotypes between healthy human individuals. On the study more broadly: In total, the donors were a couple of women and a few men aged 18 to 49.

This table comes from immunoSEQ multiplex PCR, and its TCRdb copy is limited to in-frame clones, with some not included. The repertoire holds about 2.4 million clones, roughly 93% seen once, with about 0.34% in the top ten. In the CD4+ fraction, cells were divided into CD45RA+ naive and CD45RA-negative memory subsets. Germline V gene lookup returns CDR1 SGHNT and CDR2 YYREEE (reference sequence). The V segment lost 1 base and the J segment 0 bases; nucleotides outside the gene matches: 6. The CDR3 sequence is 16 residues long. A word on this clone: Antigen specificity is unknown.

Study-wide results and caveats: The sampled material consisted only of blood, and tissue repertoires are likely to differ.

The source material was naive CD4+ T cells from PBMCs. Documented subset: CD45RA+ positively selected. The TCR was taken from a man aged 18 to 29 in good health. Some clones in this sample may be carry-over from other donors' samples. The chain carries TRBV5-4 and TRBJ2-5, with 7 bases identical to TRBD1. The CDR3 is CASSLRGQPYQETQYF. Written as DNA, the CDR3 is TGTGCCAGCAGCTTGCGGGGACAGCCGTACCAAGAGACCCAGTACTTC.